The clone carrying this TCR beta chain showed up just a few times. Its antigen remains unknown. Mismatch with germline at one junction end may stem from a read error. The CDR3 sequence is 10 residues long. Germline V gene data show CDR1 as SEHNR and CDR2 as FQNEAQ (reference sequence). The data were obtained in a study of CD8 T cells in ankylosing spondylitis. MiXCR was run by TCRdb on the 5' RACE reads, yielding one entry per CDR3 protein. The profile shows some 140,000 distinct CDR3 sequences, under 20% of them singletons. Study-level points and caveats: Seemingly distinctive of ankylosing spondylitis blood was a TCR beta motif formed by eight highly homologous variants.

This receptor was obtained from a male donor with ankylosing spondylitis. The sequencing input was blood, either unsorted or a sorted T cell fraction (not recorded which). This chain uses TRBV7-9 with TRBJ2-3; no clear D gene. CDR3 protein: CASSLLGSRF. CDR3 bases: TGTGCCAGCAGCTTATTAGGCTCACGATTT.